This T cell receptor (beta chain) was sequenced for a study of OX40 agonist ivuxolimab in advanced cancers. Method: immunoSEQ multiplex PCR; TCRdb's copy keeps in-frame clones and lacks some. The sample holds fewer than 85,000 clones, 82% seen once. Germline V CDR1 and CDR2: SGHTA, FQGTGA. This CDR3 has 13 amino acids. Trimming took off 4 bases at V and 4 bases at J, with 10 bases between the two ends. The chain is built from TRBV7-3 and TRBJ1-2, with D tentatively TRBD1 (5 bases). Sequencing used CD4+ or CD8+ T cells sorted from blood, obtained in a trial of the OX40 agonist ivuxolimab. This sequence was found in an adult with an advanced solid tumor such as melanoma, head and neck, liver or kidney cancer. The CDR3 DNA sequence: TGTGCCAGCAGCTCAGGGATGGGCTATGGCTACACCTTC. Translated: CASSSGMGYGYTF.